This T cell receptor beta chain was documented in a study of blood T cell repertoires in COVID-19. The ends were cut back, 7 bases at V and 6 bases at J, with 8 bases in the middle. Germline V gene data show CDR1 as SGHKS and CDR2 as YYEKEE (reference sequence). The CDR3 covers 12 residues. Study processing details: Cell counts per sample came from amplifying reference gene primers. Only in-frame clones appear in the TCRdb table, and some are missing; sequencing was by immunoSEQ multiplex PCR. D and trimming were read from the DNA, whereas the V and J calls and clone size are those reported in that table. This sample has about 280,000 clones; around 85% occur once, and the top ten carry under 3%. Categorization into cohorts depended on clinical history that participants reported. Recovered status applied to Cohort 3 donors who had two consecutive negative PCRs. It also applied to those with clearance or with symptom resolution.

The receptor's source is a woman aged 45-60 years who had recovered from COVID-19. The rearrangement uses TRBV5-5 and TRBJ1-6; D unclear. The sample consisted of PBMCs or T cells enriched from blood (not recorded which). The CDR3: CASGPLNSPLHF. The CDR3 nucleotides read TGTGCCAGCGGGCCCCTTAATTCACCCCTCCACTTT.